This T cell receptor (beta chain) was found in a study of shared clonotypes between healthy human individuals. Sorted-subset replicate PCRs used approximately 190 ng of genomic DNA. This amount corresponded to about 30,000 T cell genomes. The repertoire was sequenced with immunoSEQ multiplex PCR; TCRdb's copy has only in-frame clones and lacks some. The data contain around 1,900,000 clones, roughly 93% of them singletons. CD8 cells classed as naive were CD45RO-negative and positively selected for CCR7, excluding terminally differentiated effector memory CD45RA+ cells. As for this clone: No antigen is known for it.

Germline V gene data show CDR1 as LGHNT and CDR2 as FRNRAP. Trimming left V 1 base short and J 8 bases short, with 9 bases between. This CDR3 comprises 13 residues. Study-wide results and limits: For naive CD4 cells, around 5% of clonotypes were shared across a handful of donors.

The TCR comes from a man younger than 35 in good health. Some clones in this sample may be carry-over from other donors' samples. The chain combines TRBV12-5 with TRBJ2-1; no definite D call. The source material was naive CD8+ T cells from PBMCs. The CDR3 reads CASGLDVAHEQFF. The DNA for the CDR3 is TGTGCTAGTGGTTTGGATGTGGCCCATGAGCAGTTCTTC.